Listed below are T cell receptor beta chains from one sample, sequenced in a study of cytomegalovirus exposure and HLA in healthy donors. Clones were sequenced by immunoSEQ multiplex PCR, and TCRdb holds only the in-frame ones, with some missing. The data show approximately 120,000 clones, with 81% seen just once and about 1.7% held by the top ten. Sequencing used PBMCs. These receptors all stem from a young man in good health and CMV-seronegative. Each CDR3 is given with its conserved first and last residue. D genes are given only for firm matches. Size tells how often a clone was seen (once, few, many) or the class of an expanded clone, and some rows leave it out.

J gene: TRBJ2-3; D gene: TRBD2; clone size: -; V gene: TRBV29-1; CDR3 DNA: TGCAGCGTTGAAAGCGGGAATAATGAGTATTTT; CDR3 protein: CSVESGNNEYF
J gene: TRBJ2-5; D gene: TRBD2; clone size: -; V gene: TRBV2; CDR3 DNA: TGTGCCAGCAGTGAAAGGACTAGCGCTGTAGAGACCCAGTACTTC; CDR3 protein: CASSERTSAVETQYF
J gene: TRBJ2-5; D gene: -; clone size: once; V gene: TRBV5-4; CDR3 DNA: TGTGCCAGCAGCTTGGTTCCGGTCCAAGAGACCCAGTACTTC; CDR3 protein: CASSLVPVQETQYF
J gene: TRBJ2-7; D gene: -; clone size: -; V gene: TRBV5-6; CDR3 DNA: TGTGCCAGCAGCGGATGGGGCGGCGAGCAGTACTTC; CDR3 protein: CASSGWGGEQYF
J gene: TRBJ1-4; D gene: -; clone size: few; V gene: TRBV25-1; CDR3 DNA: TGTGCCAGCAAGGATCCATCAGGGATTAATGAAAAACTGTTTTTT; CDR3 protein: CASKDPSGINEKLFF
J gene: TRBJ2-7; D gene: TRBD1; clone size: -; V gene: TRBV6-5; CDR3 DNA: TGTGCCAGCAGTTTCCCCTTGAGGGGGCTTTACTACGAGCAGTACTTC; CDR3 protein: CASSFPLRGLYYEQYF
J gene: TRBJ2-5; D gene: -; clone size: -; V gene: TRBV6-5; CDR3 DNA: TGTGCCAGCAGTTACTCAGGGGCGAAAGAGACCCAGTACTTC; CDR3 protein: CASSYSGAKETQYF
J gene: TRBJ2-2; D gene: TRBD2; clone size: -; V gene: TRBV5-1; CDR3 DNA: TGCGCCAGCAGCCTCCCTGGTGTAGCGGGGGGGCGCGGGGAGCTGTTTTTT; CDR3 protein: CASSLPGVAGGRGELFF
J gene: TRBJ2-6; D gene: -; clone size: -; V gene: TRBV6-5; CDR3 DNA: TGTGCCAGCAGTCTCGGGGTCTCTGGGGCCAACGTCCTGACTTTC; CDR3 protein: CASSLGVSGANVLTF
J gene: TRBJ1-1; D gene: -; clone size: -; V gene: TRBV7-2; CDR3 DNA: TGTGCCAGCAGCTTAGCGCAGATACTGAACACTGAAGCTTTCTTT; CDR3 protein: CASSLAQILNTEAFF
J gene: TRBJ1-2; D gene: TRBD1; clone size: -; V gene: TRBV5-4; CDR3 DNA: TGTGCCAGCAGCTCTGGACAGGACTATGGCTACACCTTC; CDR3 protein: CASSSGQDYGYTF
J gene: TRBJ2-2; D gene: TRBD2; clone size: -; V gene: TRBV15; CDR3 DNA: TGTGCCACCGCTATGGGGGGGGGCACCGGGGAGCTGTTTTTT; CDR3 protein: CATAMGGGTGELFF
J gene: TRBJ1-6; D gene: TRBD1; clone size: -; V gene: TRBV5-1; CDR3 DNA: TGCGCCAGCAGCTTAACAGGGGGCTCTTCTAATTCACCCCTCCACTTT; CDR3 protein: CASSLTGGSSNSPLHF
J gene: TRBJ2-3; D gene: TRBD2; clone size: -; V gene: TRBV5-1; CDR3 DNA: TGCGCCAGCAGCTCGAGTTCTCCGGGACTAGCGAGGACAGATACGCAGTATTTT; CDR3 protein: CASSSSSPGLARTDTQYF
J gene: TRBJ2-2; D gene: -; clone size: -; V gene: TRBV11-2; CDR3 DNA: TGTGCTGCCAGCATGACGGGCACCGGGGAGCTGTTTTTT; CDR3 protein: CAASMTGTGELFF
J gene: TRBJ1-1; D gene: -; clone size: -; V gene: TRBV7-9; CDR3 DNA: TGTGCCAGCAGCTTAAGCTCCAACACTGAAGCTTTCTTT; CDR3 protein: CASSLSSNTEAFF
J gene: TRBJ1-1; D gene: -; clone size: -; V gene: TRBV7-8; CDR3 DNA: TGTGCCAGCAGTGCCAGGGTGGGGAACACTGAAGCTTTCTTT; CDR3 protein: CASSARVGNTEAFF
J gene: TRBJ1-2; D gene: TRBD1; clone size: -; V gene: TRBV29-1; CDR3 DNA: TGCAGCTCCTTCGGACAGGGAATCTTTGCTAACTATGGCTACACCTTC; CDR3 protein: CSSFGQGIFANYGYTF
J gene: TRBJ1-3; D gene: TRBD1; clone size: -; V gene: TRBV19; CDR3 DNA: TGTGCCAGTAGTCGGGACAGCTCTGGAAACACCATATATTTT; CDR3 protein: CASSRDSSGNTIYF
J gene: TRBJ1-1; D gene: -; clone size: -; V gene: TRBV19; CDR3 DNA: TGTGCCAGTACGCCTTTGTCAGGGGTGCCGACTGAAGCTTTCTTT; CDR3 protein: CASTPLSGVPTEAFF
J gene: TRBJ2-1; D gene: -; clone size: -; V gene: TRBV7-3; CDR3 DNA: TGTGCCAGCAGCCTAGATCGAGGGTCCTACAATGAGCAGTTCTTC; CDR3 protein: CASSLDRGSYNEQFF
J gene: TRBJ2-2; D gene: TRBD2; clone size: -; V gene: TRBV4-2; CDR3 DNA: TGTGCCAGCAGCCAAGATCAGGCTAGCGGGGACCCACTGGGGGAGCTGTTTTTT; CDR3 protein: CASSQDQASGDPLGELFF
J gene: TRBJ1-2; D gene: -; clone size: -; V gene: TRBV7-2; CDR3 DNA: TGTGCCAGCAGCTCTCGGGGGGAAGCTAACTATGGCTACACCTTC; CDR3 protein: CASSSRGEANYGYTF
J gene: TRBJ1-2; D gene: TRBD1; clone size: -; V gene: TRBV5-6; CDR3 DNA: TGTGCCAGCAGCTTGGCAGGTTACAGGGGGCGGGATGGCTACACCTTC; CDR3 protein: CASSLAGYRGRDGYTF
J gene: TRBJ1-6; D gene: TRBD1; clone size: -; V gene: TRBV7-8; CDR3 DNA: TGTGCCAGCAGCCAGAGGGGTGGGACAGGGGTTTCACCCCTCCACTTT; CDR3 protein: CASSQRGGTGVSPLHF
J gene: TRBJ1-1; D gene: TRBD1; clone size: -; V gene: TRBV5-6; CDR3 DNA: TGTGCCAGCAGCTTGCAGGGGGACACTGAAGCTTTCTTT; CDR3 protein: CASSLQGDTEAFF
J gene: TRBJ2-7; D gene: -; clone size: once; V gene: TRBV4-2; CDR3 DNA: TGTGCCAGCAGCCAAGATGAAGGGGCCTACGAGCAGTACTTC; CDR3 protein: CASSQDEGAYEQYF
J gene: TRBJ2-7; D gene: -; clone size: -; V gene: TRBV25-1; CDR3 DNA: TGTGCCAGCAGTACCCAGGGTCGCGAGCAGTACTTC; CDR3 protein: CASSTQGREQYF
J gene: TRBJ2-5; D gene: -; clone size: -; V gene: TRBV9; CDR3 DNA: TGTGCCAGCAGCGAGGGAACTACAGGGTTTGAGACCCAGTACTTC; CDR3 protein: CASSEGTTGFETQYF
J gene: TRBJ2-7; D gene: TRBD2; clone size: -; V gene: TRBV6-5; CDR3 DNA: TGTGCCAGCAGTTACTCGCGCAGCGGGAGCTCCTACGAGCAGTACTTC; CDR3 protein: CASSYSRSGSSYEQYF
J gene: TRBJ1-2; D gene: -; clone size: -; V gene: TRBV6-1; CDR3 DNA: TGTGCCAGCAGTGAGGACACTATCACCTATGGCTACACCTTC; CDR3 protein: CASSEDTITYGYTF
J gene: TRBJ1-6; D gene: -; clone size: -; V gene: TRBV27; CDR3 DNA: TGTGCCAGCAGTGTTTCCGGCGACATGATTAATTCACCCCTCCACTTT; CDR3 protein: CASSVSGDMINSPLHF
J gene: TRBJ1-4; D gene: TRBD1; clone size: once; V gene: TRBV27; CDR3 DNA: TGTGCCAGCAGTTTGGGGACAGGGCAAGAAAAACTGTTTTTT; CDR3 protein: CASSLGTGQEKLFF
J gene: TRBJ2-1; D gene: TRBD1; clone size: -; V gene: TRBV11-3; CDR3 DNA: TGTGCCAGCATCCAGGGACAGGGCGTTGGCGAGCAGTTCTTC; CDR3 protein: CASIQGQGVGEQFF